A selection of T cell receptor beta chains follows, all from one sample in a study of T-cell memory formation after mild COVID-19. TCRdb called the 5' RACE reads again in MiXCR, with one record for every CDR3 protein. Among some 150,000 distinct CDR3 sequences listed, about a fifth were seen once. The sequenced sample consisted of PBMCs or a T cell subset sorted from them (not recorded which). The receptor set was obtained from an adult woman who had mild COVID-19 (a few samples of this study predate the infection). Cell type and time point are not known. Each CDR3 is given with its conserved first and last residue. The D gene is left open where the match is weak. The size of a clone is reported for some rows only, either as once, few or many, or as a class for expanded clones.

J gene: TRBJ1-5
V gene: TRBV24-1
CDR3 length: 16
clone size: few
D gene: TRBD1
CDR3 DNA: TGTGCCACCAGTGGAGGGACAGGGGATGGCGATCAGCCCCAGCATTTT
CDR3 protein: CATSGGTGDGDQPQHF

J gene: TRBJ2-3
V gene: TRBV2
CDR3 length: 15
clone size: many
D gene: NA
CDR3 DNA: TGTGCCGGCAGGAACAGGGCGTGGGGCACAGATACGCAGTATTTT
CDR3 protein: CAGRNRAWGTDTQYF

J gene: TRBJ1-1
V gene: TRBV2
CDR3 length: 15
clone size: few
D gene: NA
CDR3 DNA: TGTGCCAGCACCGAACGGCCGACCCGGAGGCTTGAAGCTTTCTTT
CDR3 protein: CASTERPTRRLEAFF

J gene: TRBJ1-5
V gene: TRBV27
CDR3 length: 13
clone size: NA
D gene: NA
CDR3 DNA: TGTGCCAGCAGTTTAAGCAGATTTCAGCCCCAGCATTTT
CDR3 protein: CASSLSRFQPQHF

J gene: TRBJ2-3
V gene: TRBV15
CDR3 length: 15
clone size: NA
D gene: NA
CDR3 DNA: TGTGCCACCAGCAGAGATAGCGGCACCACAGATACGCAGTATTTT
CDR3 protein: CATSRDSGTTDTQYF

J gene: TRBJ1-1
V gene: TRBV7-2
CDR3 length: 16
clone size: few
D gene: NA
CDR3 DNA: TGTGCCAGCAGGCAGGACAGTAGCGGGGCGAACACTGAAGCTTTCTTT
CDR3 protein: CASRQDSSGANTEAFF

J gene: TRBJ2-3
V gene: TRBV12-3/TRBV12-4
CDR3 length: 15
clone size: few
D gene: TRBD1
CDR3 DNA: TGTGCCAGCAGTCCCCTACAGGGGGCCACAGATACGCAGTATTTT
CDR3 protein: CASSPLQGATDTQYF

J gene: TRBJ2-1
V gene: TRBV7-3
CDR3 length: 13
clone size: NA
D gene: NA
CDR3 DNA: TGTGCCAGCAGCTCCGGGACCTACAATGAGCAGTTCTTC
CDR3 protein: CASSSGTYNEQFF

J gene: TRBJ2-1
V gene: TRBV5-1
CDR3 length: 15
clone size: NA
D gene: TRBD1
CDR3 DNA: TGCGCCAGCAGCACGGGACAGGGGTTCGACAATGAGCAGTTCTTC
CDR3 protein: CASSTGQGFDNEQFF

J gene: TRBJ2-3
V gene: TRBV18
CDR3 length: 14
clone size: NA
D gene: NA
CDR3 DNA: TGTGCCAGCTCACTTCGGCGGGACTCAGATACGCAGTATTTT
CDR3 protein: CASSLRRDSDTQYF

J gene: TRBJ2-1
V gene: TRBV7-8
CDR3 length: 14
clone size: few
D gene: NA
CDR3 DNA: TGTGCCAGCAGCTTAGAGTTCAGGTACAATGAGCAGTTCTTC
CDR3 protein: CASSLEFRYNEQFF

J gene: TRBJ2-3
V gene: TRBV7-9
CDR3 length: 15
clone size: once
D gene: NA
CDR3 DNA: TGTGCCAGCAGCTTAAGAGCACACTCCACAGATACGCAGTATTTT
CDR3 protein: CASSLRAHSTDTQYF

J gene: TRBJ2-3
V gene: TRBV11-2
CDR3 length: 18
clone size: NA
D gene: TRBD2
CDR3 DNA: TGTGCCAGCAGCTTTTTAGCGGGATTACCCGGTAGCACAGATACGCAGTATTTT
CDR3 protein: CASSFLAGLPGSTDTQYF

J gene: TRBJ1-2
V gene: TRBV15
CDR3 length: 15
clone size: NA
D gene: NA
CDR3 DNA: TGTGCCACCAGCAGAGATCGGGGGGGATTCTATGGCTACACCTTC
CDR3 protein: CATSRDRGGFYGYTF

J gene: TRBJ2-1
V gene: TRBV24-1
CDR3 length: 16
clone size: few
D gene: TRBD1
CDR3 DNA: TGTGCCACCAGTGATCCGGGACAGGGGGTGATCAATGAGCAGTTCTTC
CDR3 protein: CATSDPGQGVINEQFF

J gene: TRBJ2-3
V gene: TRBV12-3/TRBV12-4
CDR3 length: 15
clone size: NA
D gene: NA
CDR3 DNA: TGTGCCAGCAGGCAATGGGGAATTGGCACAGATACGCAGTATTTT
CDR3 protein: CASRQWGIGTDTQYF

J gene: TRBJ2-1
V gene: TRBV30
CDR3 length: 13
clone size: few
D gene: TRBD2
CDR3 DNA: TGTGCCTGGAATGGGAGGGCCGTCAATGAGCAGTTCTTC
CDR3 protein: CAWNGRAVNEQFF